These 28 T cell receptor beta chains share one sample of origin, sequenced in a study of blood T cell repertoires in COVID-19. Profiled with immunoSEQ multiplex PCR; TCRdb holds only in-frame clones, not every one. The table has some 130,000 clones, around 83% seen once. Sequencing was done on a sample of peripheral blood. These receptors all stem from a woman in her forties or fifties with acute or convalescent COVID-19.

The chain has TRBV4-2 and TRBJ2-7, with 7 bases aligning to TRBD1. The CDR3 has 15 residues. J was trimmed by 0 bases and V by 4 bases; bases with no gene match: 6. Germline CDR1 is LGHNA and CDR2 is YNFKEQ. CDR3 sequence reads: CASSPPTGSSYEQYF. The CDR3 coding sequence is TGTGCCAGCAGCCCACCGACAGGGAGCTCCTACGAGCAGTACTTC.

This clone was picked up a small number of times. The chain combines TRBV18 with TRBJ2-2; weak D call: TRBD1 (6 bases). From germline, CDR1 is KGHSH and CDR2 LQKENI. Trimming took 3 bases from V and 0 from J, leaving 8 bases between them. CDR3 size: 15 residues. The CDR3 spells CASSPYRANTGELFF. The CDR3 region has the DNA TGTGCCAGCTCACCGTACAGGGCGAACACCGGGGAGCTGTTTTTT.

This chain links TRBV19 with TRBJ1-1, with TRBD1 as a possible D gene (6 bases). CDR1 and CDR2 (germline): LNHDA, SQIVND (reference sequence). The CDR3 runs to 11 residues. Trimming took 5 bases from V and 8 from J, leaving 9 bases between them. In DNA form, the CDR3 reads TGTGCCAGTAGTGGAGACAGGGAAGCTTTCTTT. Amino acids: CASSGDREAFF.

V usage is TRBV27 and J usage is TRBJ1-2, with TRBD1 matching over 9 bases. CDR1 is MNHEY, CDR2 SMNVEV, per germline (reference sequence). The CDR3 spans 15 residues. The ends lost 7 bases at V and 2 bases at J; junction bases unmatched: 8. This CDR3 reads CASKETGGQNYGYTF. DNA of the CDR3: TGTGCCAGCAAGGAGACAGGGGGTCAGAACTATGGCTACACCTTC.

This chain uses TRBV5-4 with TRBJ2-3; TRBD1 matches 10 bases. The V gene's germline CDR1 is SGHNT and CDR2 YYREEE (reference sequence). J was trimmed by 4 bases and V by 6 bases; bases with no gene match: 8. There are 15 residues in the CDR3. CDR3 DNA: TGTGCCAGCACCGTGACAGGGGGCAGGGCAGATACGCAGTATTTT. This codes for CASTVTGGRADTQYF.

This chain joins TRBV28 and TRBJ1-2; 8 bases are a match to TRBD1. CDR3 length: 16 amino acids. The germline V gene encodes CDR1 MDHEN and CDR2 SYDVKM. With 6 bases clipped from V and 0 bases from J, the junction kept 9 bases outside the gene matches. CDR3 nucleotide sequence: TGTGCCAGCAGGATCGCGACAGGGGCAACTAACTATGGCTACACCTTC. It translates to CASRIATGATNYGYTF.

As regards this clone: The germline gene is not matched at one end of the junction; a read error may be the cause. The chain links TRBV14 to TRBJ2-7; D is unresolved. Germline V gene lookup returns CDR1 SGHDN and CDR2 FVKESK. The CDR3 runs 11 residues. CDR3 in amino acids: CASSQGLGRYF. The CDR3 nucleotides are TGTGCCAGCAGCCAAGGGCTGGGCAGATATTTC.

This chain connects TRBV2 to TRBJ1-1; 7 bases map to TRBD1. From germline, CDR1 is SNHLY and CDR2 FYNNEI. V lost 5 bases, J lost 0 bases, and 6 bases stayed unmatched. This CDR3 has 15 amino acids. The CDR3 bases are TGTGCCAGCAGTCCTCCGACAGGGATGAACACTGAAGCTTTCTTT. The encoded protein is CASSPPTGMNTEAFF.

This sequence joins TRBV5-5 and TRBJ1-4; no definite D call. Germline-derived CDR1 and CDR2 are SGHKS and YYEKEE (reference sequence). Trimming shortened V by 4 bases and J by 7 bases, and 11 bases separated the two germline ends. The CDR3 loop spans 13 amino acids. The CDR3 loop reads CASSPARGEKLFF. In DNA form, the CDR3 reads TGTGCCAGCAGCCCGGCCCGGGGTGAAAAACTGTTTTTT.

This clone was counted a few times. J is TRBJ2-3 and V is TRBV29-1, with D unresolved. V gave up 4 bases and J gave up 5 bases, with 7 bases separating them. Germline V gene lookup returns CDR1 SQVTM and CDR2 ANQGSEA. The CDR3 covers 11 residues. CDR3 coding DNA: TGCAGCGTTGCGCGGCAAGATACGCAGTATTTT. This encodes CSVARQDTQYF.

V and J are TRBV5-1 and TRBJ2-3, with 10 bases lining up with TRBD1. The junction had 5 bases not matched to a gene; V was cut back by 2 bases and J by 2 bases. Looked up from germline, CDR1 is SGHRS and CDR2 is YFSETQ. The length of the CDR3 is 16 residues. The CDR3 loop is CASSFMTGGITDTQYF. The DNA for the CDR3 is TGCGCCAGCAGCTTTATGACAGGGGGCATCACAGATACGCAGTATTTT. Full variable domain (missing parts from reference TRBV5-1 and TRBJ2-3): KAGVTQTPRYLIKTRGQQVTLSCSPISGHRSVSWYQQTPGQGLQFLFEYFSETQRNKGNFPGRFSGRQFSNSRSEMNVSTLELGDSALYLCASSFMTGGITDTQYFGPGTRLTVL.

The chain employs TRBV5-1 and TRBJ1-4, with D possibly being TRBD1 (6 bases). V shed 4 bases and J shed 4 bases, with 14 bases lying between them. The CDR3 has 15 residues. The germline CDR1 and CDR2 sequences are SGHRS and YFSETQ. The CDR3 DNA is TGCGCCAGCAGCGGCCTTGGACAGAGTAATGAAAAACTGTTTTTT. Translation: CASSGLGQSNEKLFF.

V is TRBV5-1 and J is TRBJ2-3; D uncertain. The CDR3 runs 15 residues. The germline V gene has CDR1 SGHRS and CDR2 YFSETQ. V gave up 0 bases and J gave up 0 bases, with 8 bases separating them. CDR3 amino acids: CASSLENFSTDTQYF. The CDR3, as DNA: TGCGCCAGCAGCTTGGAGAACTTTAGCACAGATACGCAGTATTTT. The full variable domain, in which reference TRBV5-1 and TRBJ2-3 provide the parts outside the CDR3, is KAGVTQTPRYLIKTRGQQVTLSCSPISGHRSVSWYQQTPGQGLQFLFEYFSETQRNKGNFPGRFSGRQFSNSRSEMNVSTLELGDSALYLCASSLENFSTDTQYFGPGTRLTVL.

The chain has TRBV12-5 and TRBJ2-3; possible D gene TRBD2, 6 bases. This CDR3 has 13 residues. CDR1 and CDR2 (germline): LGHNT, FRNRAP. V was trimmed by 5 bases and J by 3 bases, leaving 9 bases between them. Here the CDR3 reads CASGLGLTDTQYF. Written as DNA, the CDR3 is TGTGCTAGTGGTCTGGGACTGACAGATACGCAGTATTTT.

This clone was observed a single time. The chain combines TRBV19 with TRBJ1-2; 7 bases fit TRBD1. Germline values: CDR1 LNHDA, CDR2 SQIVND (reference sequence). The CDR3 consists of 13 residues. Trimming removed 7 bases from V and 4 bases from J; junction bases left unmatched: 6. The DNA of the CDR3 is TGTGCCAGTACGAACAGGGGCCTCTATGGCTACACCTTC. Translated, it gives CASTNRGLYGYTF.

The chain couples TRBV15 to TRBJ2-3; perhaps TRBD2 as D (6 bases). CDR3 length equals 16 residues. Germline lookup yields CDR1 LNHNV and CDR2 YYDKDF (reference sequence). Trimming left V 1 base short and J 2 bases short, with 13 bases between. CDR3 sequence (DNA): TGTGCCACCAGCAGAGGGCTCGGAGGGTCCACAGATACGCAGTATTTT. Residues: CATSRGLGGSTDTQYF.

The chain recombines TRBV2 with TRBJ2-3; 7 positions agree with TRBD2. The CDR3 is made up of 14 amino acids. The trim removed 3 bases at V and 6 bases at J, leaving 6 bases unmatched. The V gene's germline CDR1 is SNHLY and CDR2 FYNNEI. The CDR3 coding sequence is TGTGCCAGCAGTGAGATAACTAGCGCCGATACGCAGTATTTT. As protein: CASSEITSADTQYF.

This chain connects TRBV5-1 to TRBJ1-1; the D gene is possibly TRBD1 (6 bases). The CDR3 runs to 14 residues. Deletions cut 4 bases from V and 4 bases from J, with 14 bases between. CDR1 and CDR2 (germline): SGHRS, YFSETQ. CDR3 amino acids: CASSAAGDRTEAFF. CDR3 coding DNA: TGCGCCAGCAGCGCGGCAGGGGATCGCACTGAAGCTTTCTTT.

The chain employs TRBV18 and TRBJ2-1; D possibly corresponds to TRBD1 (5 bases). Trimming removed 8 bases at V and 4 bases at J, with 6 bases between. The V gene's germline CDR1 is KGHSH and CDR2 LQKENI. There are 11 residues in the CDR3. The CDR3 DNA reads TGTGCCAGCCAGGGTTACAATGAGCAGTTCTTC. Translation gives CASQGYNEQFF. The full variable domain, in which reference TRBV18 and TRBJ2-1 provide the parts outside the CDR3, is NAGVMQNPRHLVRRRGQEARLRCSPMKGHSHVYWYRQLPEEGLKFMVYLQKENIIDESGMPKERFSAEFPKEGPSILRIQQVVRGDSAAYFCASQGYNEQFFGPGTRLTVL.

The chain is built from TRBV5-6 and TRBJ1-5; tentatively, D is TRBD1 (5 bases). The germline CDR1 and CDR2 sequences are SGHDT and YYEEEE. The CDR3 totals 16 residues. Trimming pared 0 bases from V and 5 bases from J, leaving 15 bases between. The CDR3 nucleotides are TGTGCCAGCAGCTTGGCTTCCAGGGCGGTCGATCAGCCCCAGCATTTT. It translates to CASSLASRAVDQPQHF.

The chain joins TRBV2 to TRBJ2-2, with D possibly matching TRBD1 (6 bases). The ends were cut back, 6 bases at V and 1 base at J, with 12 bases in the middle. CDR1 is SNHLY, CDR2 FYNNEI, per germline. The CDR3 totals 15 residues. The CDR3, as DNA: TGTGCCAGCAGCGTGGGACACGGGAACACCGGGGAGCTGTTTTTT. It translates to CASSVGHGNTGELFF.

This chain connects TRBV19 to TRBJ1-1, with 11 bases aligning to TRBD1. V was clipped by 4 bases and J by 6 bases; unmatched bases: 7. Germline CDR1 and CDR2: LNHDA and SQIVND (reference sequence). The CDR3 spans 15 residues. Here the CDR3 reads CASSSLGQGAAEAFF. CDR3 nucleotides: TGTGCCAGTAGTAGTTTAGGACAGGGGGCAGCTGAAGCTTTCTTT.

Turning to this clone: At the DNA level, this CDR3 is encoded by other sequences in the same sample as well. The V and J genes are TRBV7-3 and TRBJ1-6, with D perhaps matching TRBD1 (5 bases). Germline V gene sequence: CDR1 SGHTA, CDR2 FQGTGA. V dropped 3 bases and J dropped 6 bases, with 6 bases sitting between them. This CDR3 is 13 amino acids long. The CDR3 protein is CASSLTANSPLHF. CDR3 sequence (DNA): TGTGCCAGCAGCTTGACAGCTAATTCACCCCTCCACTTT.

This clone was seen more than once but under ten times. The chain carries TRBV7-2 and TRBJ2-3; D remains ambiguous. CDR3 size: 12 residues. Trimming left V 5 bases short and J 6 bases short, with 9 bases between. Germline V lookup: CDR1 SGHTA, CDR2 FQGNSA. The CDR3 DNA reads TGTGCCAGCAGCCGAATACTGGATACGCAGTATTTT. This encodes CASSRILDTQYF.

The V call is TRBV6-5, the J call TRBJ2-7; D possibly corresponds to TRBD1 (6 bases). CDR1 is MNHEY and CDR2 is SVGAGI in the germline V gene. The ends were cut back, 8 bases at V and 2 bases at J, with 13 bases in the middle. The CDR3 spans 13 residues. As DNA, the CDR3 is TGTGCCAGCGGAACCGGGACACCCTACGAGCAGTACTTC. It is translated as CASGTGTPYEQYF.

The chain is built from TRBV18 and TRBJ2-3; TRBD2 agrees at 9 bases. CDR1 is KGHSH, CDR2 LQKENI, per germline. V was pared by 2 bases and J by 4 bases, with 13 bases of the junction left unmatched. The CDR3 runs 18 residues. The CDR3: CASSPGVAGVLLSDTQYF. CDR3 sequence (DNA): TGTGCCAGCTCACCAGGAGTAGCGGGGGTCCTCCTATCAGATACGCAGTATTTT.

CDR3 protein: CASSQGTGSNQPQHF. The CDR3 nucleotides are TGCGCCAGCAGCCAGGGGACAGGAAGCAATCAGCCCCAGCATTTT. The chain recombines TRBV4-1 with TRBJ1-5, with 8 bases fitting TRBD1. This CDR3 spans 15 amino acids. The ends lost 3 bases at V and 1 base at J; junction bases unmatched: 2. Germline V gene data show CDR1 as MGHRA and CDR2 as YSYEKL.

The rearrangement joins TRBV6-5 to TRBJ1-3; 8 bases are shared with TRBD1. Trimming at V came to 6 bases and at J to 2 bases, leaving 6 bases not matched to a gene. There are 15 residues in the CDR3. Germline lookup yields CDR1 MNHEY and CDR2 SVGAGI. DNA of the CDR3: TGTGCCAGCAGGACCCCAGGGGGCACTGGAAACACCATATATTTT. The encoded protein is CASRTPGGTGNTIYF.